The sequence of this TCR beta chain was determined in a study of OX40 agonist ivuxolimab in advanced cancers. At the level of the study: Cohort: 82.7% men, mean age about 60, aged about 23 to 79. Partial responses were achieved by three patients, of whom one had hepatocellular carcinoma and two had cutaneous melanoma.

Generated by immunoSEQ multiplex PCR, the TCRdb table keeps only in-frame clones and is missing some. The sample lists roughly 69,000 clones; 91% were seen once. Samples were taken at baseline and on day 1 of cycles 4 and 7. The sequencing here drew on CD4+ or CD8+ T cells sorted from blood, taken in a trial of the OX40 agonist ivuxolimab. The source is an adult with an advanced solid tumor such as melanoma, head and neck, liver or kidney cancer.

The CDR3 spells CASSLALSAESSYEQYF. As DNA, the CDR3 is TGTGCCAGCAGCTTAGCCCTATCAGCGGAGTCCTCCTACGAGCAGTACTTC. The V gene is TRBV7-9, the J gene TRBJ2-7, with TRBD2 as a possible D gene (5 bases). CDR1 is SEHNR and CDR2 is FQNEAQ in the germline V gene (reference sequence). With 0 bases removed from V and 0 bases from J, the gap between germline ends came to 15 bases. The CDR3 loop spans 17 amino acids.